A single sample is the source of the 20 T cell receptor beta chains below, sequenced in a study of cytomegalovirus exposure and HLA in healthy donors. This PCR relied on a set of 60 Vbeta primers and 13 Jbeta primers. TCRdb's table, derived via immunoSEQ multiplex PCR, lists solely in-frame clones and lacks some. The table records 130,000 to 150,000 clones, roughly four fifths of them present only once. Sequenced material: PBMCs. These receptor sequences come from a man aged 35 to 55 in good health and CMV-seropositive.

This chain uses TRBV9 with TRBJ1-2, with 7 bases matching TRBD1. The CDR3 has 13 residues. The ends lost 0 bases at V and 6 bases at J; junction bases unmatched: 2. The germline CDR1 and CDR2 sequences are SGDLS and YYNGEE. The CDR3 DNA is TGTGCCAGCAGCGTAGGAACAGGGGATGGCTACACCTTC. It specifies CASSVGTGDGYTF. The variable domain in full, completed from reference TRBV9 and TRBJ1-2, reads DSGVTQTPKHLITATGQRVTLRCSPRSGDLSVYWYQQSLDQGLQFLIQYYNGEERAKGNILERFSAQQFPDLHSELNLSSLELGDSALYFCASSVGTGDGYTFGSGTRLTVV.

The V call is TRBV6-1, the J call TRBJ2-2; 7 bases are a match to TRBD2. Germline V lookup: CDR1 MNHNS, CDR2 SASEGT. V trimming: 2 bases; J trimming: 6 bases; junction bases outside the gene matches: 9. The CDR3 is made up of 16 amino acids. CDR3 sequence (DNA): TGTGCCAGCAGTGAACCGGGGGGAGTATCGTCCGGGGAGCTGTTTTTT. It specifies CASSEPGGVSSGELFF.

This clone was found a few times. V gene TRBV7-2 combines with J gene TRBJ1-1; 7 nucleotides match TRBD1. CDR1 is SGHTA and CDR2 is FQGNSA in the germline V gene. CDR3 length equals 13 residues. V lost 3 bases and J lost 4; bases outside the gene matches: 2. The DNA for the CDR3 is TGTGCCAGCAGCTTGCAGGGGGGCACTGAAGCTTTCTTT. This codes for CASSLQGGTEAFF.

The genes are TRBV28 and TRBJ1-1; 7 nucleotides agree with TRBD1. The V gene end was trimmed by 6 bases and the J gene end by 1 base; junction bases not matched to a gene: 5. CDR1 MDHEN and CDR2 SYDVKM come from the germline V gene. This CDR3 contains 14 residues. CDR3 region: CASRSGTENTEAFF. In DNA, the CDR3 is TGTGCCAGCAGATCCGGGACAGAGAACACTGAAGCTTTCTTT.

This chain connects TRBV6-6 to TRBJ2-1; 12 bases line up with TRBD2. Per the germline V gene, CDR1 is MNHNY and CDR2 is SVGAGI (reference sequence). Germline trimming cut 6 bases from V and 7 bases from J; bases unmatched to any gene: 4. CDR3 size: 14 residues. The CDR3 bases are TGTGCCAGCAGCTCGGGACTAGCGGGTAATGAGCAGTTCTTC. Translation: CASSSGLAGNEQFF.

This chain links TRBV10-3 with TRBJ2-7, with 7 bases aligning to TRBD1. V shed 10 bases, J shed 4 bases, and the junction held 7 bases outside the gene matches. Per the germline V gene, CDR1 is ENHRY and CDR2 is SYGVKD. This CDR3 has 12 amino acids. The CDR3: CATQGVQYEQYF. The CDR3 DNA reads as TGTGCCACCCAGGGGGTTCAGTACGAGCAGTACTTC.

The chain couples TRBV6-5 to TRBJ2-1; perhaps TRBD1 as D (6 bases). The CDR3 extends over 14 amino acids. The germline V gene has CDR1 MNHEY and CDR2 SVGAGI. With 0 bases removed from V and 4 bases from J, the gap between germline ends came to 7 bases. CDR3 nucleotide sequence: TGTGCCAGCAGTTACTCGGACAGTTACAATGAGCAGTTCTTC. Translating it yields CASSYSDSYNEQFF.

A few counts support this clone. The rearrangement joins TRBV7-9 to TRBJ1-2; a possible D gene is TRBD1 (5 bases). Germline lookup yields CDR1 SEHNR and CDR2 FQNEAQ (reference sequence). V lost 2 bases to trimming and J lost 13 bases, with 17 bases between them. The CDR3 runs 13 residues. This chain's CDR3 is CASSLTVGVIITF. CDR3 DNA sequence: TGTGCCAGCAGCTTAACGGTAGGGGTAATCATCACCTTC.

This clone has just a few counts. This chain connects TRBV7-6 to TRBJ2-3, with 8 bases that match TRBD2. The CDR3 length is 17 residues. Germline CDR1 reads SGHVS; CDR2 reads FNYEAQ. V shed 5 bases, J shed 4 bases, and the junction held 14 bases outside the gene matches. CDR3 sequence: CASSLRAGGRVADTQYF. The CDR3 nucleotides are TGTGCCAGCAGCCTCCGGGCGGGAGGTCGTGTGGCAGATACGCAGTATTTT. Combining the CDR3 with reference TRBV7-6 and TRBJ2-3 gives the whole variable domain GAGVSQSPRYKVTKRGQDVALRCDPISGHVSLYWYRQALGQGPEFLTYFNYEAQQDKSGLPNDRFSAERPEGSISTLTIQRTEQRDSAMYRCASSLRAGGRVADTQYFGPGTRLTVL.

A single count supports this clone. The V and J genes are TRBV6-1 and TRBJ2-1, with TRBD2 identical over 11 bases. The ends lost 4 bases at V and 15 bases at J; junction bases unmatched: 17. The germline gives CDR1 MNHNS, CDR2 SASEGT. The CDR3 has 16 amino acids. CDR3 coding DNA: TGTGCCAGCAGTGGCGCGGGTCCCACTAGCGGGAGAACCCCGTTCTTC. Its protein is CASSGAGPTSGRTPFF.

This clone is labeled as medium-sized (0.01 to 0.1%). The rearrangement links TRBV19 to TRBJ2-1, with 7 positions matching TRBD2. Germline CDR1 reads LNHDA; CDR2 reads SQIVND (reference sequence). Trimming removed 1 base from V and 5 bases from J; junction bases left unmatched: 11. The CDR3 extends over 17 amino acids. CDR3 nucleotides: TGTGCCAGTAGTATAGTCGTTGCGGGGGATTTCCACAATGAGCAGTTCTTC. This sequence encodes CASSIVVAGDFHNEQFF.

This rearrangement joins TRBV6-5 to TRBJ2-3; 11 nucleotides line up with TRBD1. Germline-derived CDR1 and CDR2 are MNHEY and SVGAGI. V shed 7 bases, J shed 7 bases, and the junction held 10 bases outside the gene matches. The CDR3 has 15 amino acids. CDR3 amino acids: CASTPDRGQSNTQYF. The CDR3 DNA follows: TGTGCCAGCACCCCGGACAGGGGGCAAAGTAATACGCAGTATTTT.

CDR3 in amino acids: CASSKRDRGIGNTIYF. The CDR3 region has the DNA TGTGCCAGCAGCAAAAGAGACAGGGGGATCGGAAACACCATATATTTT. The chain uses TRBV21-1 and TRBJ1-3; no DNA check was done on the table's D call, TRBD1. TRBV21-1 is listed as a pseudogene. The CDR3 has 16 amino acids.

This clone was found a few times. The CDR3 nucleotides are TGTGCCAGCAGCTCCTTTGGCTACACCTTC. It is translated as CASSSFGYTF. The J gene is TRBJ1-2, the V gene TRBV5-5; D is uncertain. Germline V gives CDR1 SGHKS, CDR2 YYEKEE (reference sequence). V lost 3 bases and J 7 bases, leaving 4 bases between the germline ends. This CDR3 is 10 amino acids long.

This chain links TRBV27 with TRBJ2-1; 8 positions agree with TRBD2. The length of the CDR3 is 15 residues. The germline V gene encodes CDR1 MNHEY and CDR2 SMNVEV (reference sequence). V lost 4 bases to trimming and J lost 6 bases; unmatched junction nucleotides: 8. The CDR3 spells CASSSPGAGVNEQFF. In DNA form, the CDR3 reads TGTGCCAGCAGTTCCCCAGGAGCGGGGGTCAATGAGCAGTTCTTC.

This chain links TRBV15 with TRBJ1-5; D not certain. This CDR3 region has 19 residues. With 0 bases removed from V and 1 base from J, the gap between germline ends came to 19 bases. Looked up from germline, CDR1 is LNHNV and CDR2 is YYDKDF (reference sequence). The CDR3 region has the DNA TGTGCCACCAGCAGAGATTTTTCAAGCGTTCGGGGAAGCAATCAGCCCCAGCATTTT. Protein: CATSRDFSSVRGSNQPQHF. The full variable domain, with the rest looked up from reference TRBV15 and TRBJ1-5, is DAMVIQNPRYQVTQFGKPVTLSCSQTLNHNVMYWYQQKSSQAPKLLFHYYDKDFNNEADTPDNFQSRRPNTSFCFLDIRSPGLGDTAMYLCATSRDFSSVRGSNQPQHFGDGTRLSIL.

This chain links TRBV12-5 with TRBJ2-1, with D possibly matching TRBD1 (6 bases). V was trimmed by 1 base and J by 12 bases, leaving 13 bases between them. This CDR3 is built from 13 residues. From germline, CDR1 is LGHNT and CDR2 FRNRAP. DNA for the CDR3: TGTGCTAGTGGTTTGGATGGACAGATCCTGCAGTTCTTC. This codes for CASGLDGQILQFF.

The CDR3 here is CASSLAGGNNYGYTF. The CDR3 nucleotides are TGTGCCAGCAGTTTGGCAGGGGGGAATAACTATGGCTACACCTTC. V and J are TRBV27 and TRBJ1-2, with 7 bases lining up with TRBD1. Germline-derived CDR1 and CDR2 are MNHEY and SMNVEV (reference sequence). The CDR3 is made up of 15 amino acids. V dropped 3 bases and J dropped 1; count of bases not matched to a gene: 5.

The J gene is TRBJ2-7, the V gene TRBV2; 8 nucleotides line up with TRBD2. V was pared by 5 bases and J by 3 bases, with 6 bases of the junction left unmatched. CDR1 SNHLY and CDR2 FYNNEI come from the germline V gene. The CDR3 extends over 14 amino acids. The DNA of the CDR3 is TGTGCCAGCAGTAGGGAAGCGGGAGTCTACGAGCAGTACTTC. Its protein is CASSREAGVYEQYF.

This chain uses TRBV7-2 with TRBJ1-1, with TRBD1 identical over 7 bases. CDR1 is SGHTA and CDR2 is FQGNSA in the germline V gene. Trimming cost V 4 bases and J 0 bases; bases outside gene matches: 17. The CDR3 runs to 19 residues. CDR3 region: CASSSNYRGYPRLNTEAFF. CDR3 in DNA: TGTGCCAGCAGCTCAAACTACAGGGGCTACCCCCGCTTGAACACTGAAGCTTTCTTT. Supplemented by reference TRBV7-2 and TRBJ1-1, the full variable domain reads GAGVSQSPSNKVTEKGKDVELRCDPISGHTALYWYRQSLGQGLEFLIYFQGNSAPDKSGLPSDRFSAERTGGSVSTLTIQRTQQEDSAVYLCASSSNYRGYPRLNTEAFFGQGTRLTVV.